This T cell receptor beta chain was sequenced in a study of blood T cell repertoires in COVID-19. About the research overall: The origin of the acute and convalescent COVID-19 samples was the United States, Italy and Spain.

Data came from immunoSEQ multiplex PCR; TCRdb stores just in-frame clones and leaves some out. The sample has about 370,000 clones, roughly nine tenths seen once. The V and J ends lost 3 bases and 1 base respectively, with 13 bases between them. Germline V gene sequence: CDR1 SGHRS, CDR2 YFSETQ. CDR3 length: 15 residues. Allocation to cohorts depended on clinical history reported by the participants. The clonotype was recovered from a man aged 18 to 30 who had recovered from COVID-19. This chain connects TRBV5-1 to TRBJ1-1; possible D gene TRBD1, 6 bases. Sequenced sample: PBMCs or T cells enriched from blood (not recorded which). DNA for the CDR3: TGCGCCAGCAGCTGGGAACAGGGAAGGAACACTGAAGCTTTCTTT. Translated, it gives CASSWEQGRNTEAFF. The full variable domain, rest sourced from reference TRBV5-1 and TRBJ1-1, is KAGVTQTPRYLIKTRGQQVTLSCSPISGHRSVSWYQQTPGQGLQFLFEYFSETQRNKGNFPGRFSGRQFSNSRSEMNVSTLELGDSALYLCASSWEQGRNTEAFFGQGTRLTVV.